The clone carrying this TCR beta chain occurred many times. The data were obtained in a study of T cell repertoires in cytomegalovirus infection. From the reads, TCRdb called clonotypes with MiXCR, one entry per CDR3 protein. This repertoire shows approximately 500,000 distinct CDR3 sequences, approximately 17% found once; its top ten account for 20% to 30%. The sequence came from a human donor in good health (CMV status not recorded). Some clones in this sample may be carry-over from other donors' samples. What was sequenced was CD8+ T cells from PBMCs.

The CDR3 spells CASSPPPRDGYTF. Written as DNA, the CDR3 is TGTGCCAGCAGCCCCCCGCCCAGGGATGGCTACACCTTC. The chain is built from TRBV7-9 and TRBJ1-2; tentatively, D is TRBD1 (5 bases). In germline, CDR1 is SEHNR, CDR2 FQNEAQ (reference sequence). The CDR3 contains 13 residues. The germline V and J ends were trimmed by 5 bases and 6 bases, with 13 bases remaining between them.